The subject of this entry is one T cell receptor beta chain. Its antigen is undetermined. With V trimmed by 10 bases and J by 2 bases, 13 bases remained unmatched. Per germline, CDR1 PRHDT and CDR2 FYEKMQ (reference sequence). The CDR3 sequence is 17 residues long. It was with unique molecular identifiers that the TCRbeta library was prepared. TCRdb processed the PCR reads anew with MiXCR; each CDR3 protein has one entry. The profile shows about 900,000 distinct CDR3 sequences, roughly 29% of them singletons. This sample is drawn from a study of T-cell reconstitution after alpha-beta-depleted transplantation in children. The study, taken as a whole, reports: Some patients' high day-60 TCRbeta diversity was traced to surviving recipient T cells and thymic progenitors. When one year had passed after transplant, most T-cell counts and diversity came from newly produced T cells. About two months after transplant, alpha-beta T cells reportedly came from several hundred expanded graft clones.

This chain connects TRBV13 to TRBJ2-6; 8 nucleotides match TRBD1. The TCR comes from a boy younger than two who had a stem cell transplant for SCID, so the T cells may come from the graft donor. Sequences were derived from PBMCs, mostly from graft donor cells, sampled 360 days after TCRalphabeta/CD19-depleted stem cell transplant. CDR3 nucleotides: TGTGCCATGAGCTCCGTGGACAGGGACACTGGGGCCAACGTCCTGACTTTC. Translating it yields CAMSSVDRDTGANVLTF.